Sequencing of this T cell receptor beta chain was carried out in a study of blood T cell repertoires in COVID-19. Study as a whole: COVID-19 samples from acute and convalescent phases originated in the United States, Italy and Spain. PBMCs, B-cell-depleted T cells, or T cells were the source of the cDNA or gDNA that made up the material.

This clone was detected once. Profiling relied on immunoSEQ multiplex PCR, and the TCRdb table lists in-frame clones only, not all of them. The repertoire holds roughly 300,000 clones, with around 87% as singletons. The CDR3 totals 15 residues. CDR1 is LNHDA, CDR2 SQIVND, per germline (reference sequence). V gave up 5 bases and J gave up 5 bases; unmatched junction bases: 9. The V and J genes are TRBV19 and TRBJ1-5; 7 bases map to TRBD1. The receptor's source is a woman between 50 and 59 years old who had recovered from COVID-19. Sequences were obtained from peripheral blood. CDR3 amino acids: CASSARQGLDQPQHF. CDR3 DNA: TGTGCCAGTAGTGCCCGACAGGGCCTAGATCAGCCCCAGCATTTT.